This note documents a single TCR beta chain sequence. Trimming took off 3 bases at V and 4 bases at J, with 10 bases between the two ends. The germline gives CDR1 MGHRA, CDR2 YSYEKL. The length of the CDR3 is 14 residues. This record comes from a study of cytomegalovirus exposure and HLA in healthy donors. Profiled with immunoSEQ multiplex PCR; TCRdb holds only in-frame clones, not every one. The repertoire holds roughly 100,000 clones, with 86% as singletons. The specimen was PBMCs. The clonotype comes from a woman aged 18-29 years in good health and CMV-seropositive. The chain carries TRBV4-1 and TRBJ1-3; D ambiguous. The CDR3 region is CASSHPGEGNTIYF. The CDR3 coding sequence is TGCGCCAGCAGCCACCCTGGAGAAGGAAACACCATATATTTT.